These 25 T cell receptor beta chains share one sample of origin, sequenced in a study of T cell changes during pregnancy in multiple sclerosis. Some clones are missing from TCRdb's copy, which holds only in-frame ones; the method was immunoSEQ multiplex PCR. Among around 100,000 clones, approximately 90% were seen once, and the ten largest hold less than 4.5%. Specimen: peripheral blood, collected after pregnancy. The receptors here all came from a female donor with multiple sclerosis, enrolled in a pregnancy study.

This chain uses TRBV4-1 with TRBJ2-3; D perhaps matches TRBD2 (5 bases). The V and J ends lost 2 bases and 5 bases respectively, with 11 bases between them. The germline V gene encodes CDR1 MGHRA and CDR2 YSYEKL. The length of the CDR3 is 14 residues. Written as DNA, the CDR3 is TGCGCCAGCAGCCAATTGGGAGTTCGAGATACGCAGTATTTT. It yields the protein CASSQLGVRDTQYF.

This chain uses TRBV7-6 with TRBJ2-7; TRBD2 agrees at 8 bases. V dropped 0 bases and J dropped 0; count of bases not matched to a gene: 4. This CDR3 region has 16 residues. Per germline, CDR1 SGHVS and CDR2 FNYEAQ. The CDR3 spells CASSLAPGGSSYEQYF. CDR3 DNA sequence: TGTGCCAGCAGCTTAGCCCCGGGGGGGAGCTCCTACGAGCAGTACTTC.

V is TRBV2 and J is TRBJ2-4; 12 bases map to TRBD2. Germline CDR1 is SNHLY and CDR2 is FYNNEI. V lost 2 bases to trimming and J lost 0 bases; unmatched junction nucleotides: 11. The CDR3 extends over 20 amino acids. The chain's CDR3 is CASSETTSGGLPLAKNIQYF. In DNA, the CDR3 is TGTGCCAGCAGTGAAACAACTAGCGGGGGGCTCCCTCTAGCCAAAAACATTCAGTACTTC.

This chain uses TRBV2 with TRBJ2-3, with 9 positions matching TRBD2. With V trimmed by 7 bases and J by 1 base, 27 bases remained unmatched. The CDR3 is 22 residues long. Germline V gene sequence: CDR1 SNHLY, CDR2 FYNNEI. CDR3 residues: CASTRDSLLPLQRGARTDTQYF. The CDR3 DNA sequence: TGTGCCAGCACCCGGGACAGCCTGCTACCCCTCCAGCGGGGGGCCCGCACAGATACGCAGTATTTT.

CDR3 nucleotide sequence: TGTGCCAGCAGCTTAGCGATGGGGACAGTCCCAAATGGCTACACCTTC. Residues: CASSLAMGTVPNGYTF. This chain joins TRBV7-9 and TRBJ1-2; 7 positions agree with TRBD1. The V gene end was trimmed by 0 bases and the J gene end by 6 bases; junction bases not matched to a gene: 10. The CDR3 runs 16 residues. Germline V gives CDR1 SEHNR, CDR2 FQNEAQ (reference sequence). The full variable domain, its missing parts supplied by reference TRBV7-9 and TRBJ1-2, is DTGVSQNPRHKITKRGQNVTFRCDPISEHNRLYWYRQTLGQGPEFLTYFQNEAQLEKSRLLSDRFSAERPKGSFSTLEIQRTEQGDSAMYLCASSLAMGTVPNGYTFGSGTRLTVV.

The chain carries TRBV25-1 and TRBJ1-1, with D uncertain. V gave up 5 bases and J gave up 1 base, with 8 bases separating them. CDR3 length: 13 amino acids. Germline loops: CDR1 MGHDK, CDR2 SYGVNS. The CDR3 sequence: CASSLQSNTEAFF. In nucleotides, the CDR3 is TGTGCCAGCAGTTTACAGTCGAACACTGAAGCTTTCTTT.

This clone appeared a single time. The genes are TRBV27 and TRBJ2-3; TRBD2 matches at 8 bases. Losses at the gene ends were 5 bases for V and 0 bases for J; bases not matched to a gene: 4. The CDR3 covers 15 residues. CDR1 is MNHEY, CDR2 SMNVEV, per germline (reference sequence). The CDR3 nucleotides read TGTGCCAGCAGTGTGTTAGCGGGGAGCACAGATACGCAGTATTTT. As protein: CASSVLAGSTDTQYF.

The chain couples TRBV5-6 to TRBJ2-2; 7 bases align to TRBD1. CDR1 and CDR2 from the germline V gene are SGHDT and YYEEEE. The CDR3 covers 14 residues. The V and J ends lost 0 bases and 5 bases, in that order; junction bases with no gene match: 1. This chain's CDR3 is CASSLETGTGELFF. In DNA, the CDR3 is TGTGCCAGCAGCTTGGAGACAGGGACCGGGGAGCTGTTTTTT.

This chain uses TRBV5-1 with TRBJ2-7; TRBD1 aligns across 11 bases. Germline V CDR1 and CDR2: SGHRS, YFSETQ. The V and J ends lost 4 bases and 7 bases, in that order; junction bases with no gene match: 7. CDR3 length: 14 residues. CDR3 DNA sequence: TGCGCCAGCAGCGAAGGACAGGGGGCGAGAGAGCAGTACTTC. As protein: CASSEGQGAREQYF.

This rearrangement joins TRBV5-1 to TRBJ1-1, with D possibly being TRBD1 (5 bases). Germline V gene sequence: CDR1 SGHRS, CDR2 YFSETQ. Trimming shortened V by 5 bases and J by 5 bases, and 16 bases separated the two germline ends. The CDR3 contains 14 residues. This chain's CDR3 is CASRQDGRGTEAFF. CDR3 coding DNA: TGCGCCAGCAGACAGGACGGGAGAGGAACTGAAGCTTTCTTT.

This chain connects TRBV5-1 to TRBJ2-3; possible D gene TRBD1, 5 bases. Trimming pared 2 bases from V and 1 base from J, leaving 14 bases between. The CDR3 runs to 16 residues. Germline V lookup: CDR1 SGHRS, CDR2 YFSETQ. The CDR3 reads CASSLQPTDGTDTQYF. The CDR3, as DNA: TGCGCCAGCAGCTTACAACCGACAGATGGCACAGATACGCAGTATTTT.

The chain employs TRBV6-5 and TRBJ1-1; the match to TRBD1 covers 9 bases. CDR1 and CDR2 (germline): MNHEY, SVGAGI. The junction had 6 bases not matched to a gene; V was cut back by 2 bases and J by 11 bases. The CDR3 extends over 13 amino acids. CDR3 sequence (DNA): TGTGCCAGCAGTTACCCCGGGACAGGGTCTGCTTTCTTT. Translated, it gives CASSYPGTGSAFF.

The chain combines TRBV19 with TRBJ2-2; a weak D match, TRBD2 (7 bases). The germline gives CDR1 LNHDA, CDR2 SQIVND (reference sequence). V lost 7 bases, J lost 5 bases, and 14 bases lay in between. This CDR3 is built from 14 residues. The CDR3 sequence: CASNPGEGTGELFF. CDR3 DNA sequence: TGTGCCAGTAATCCAGGGGAGGGAACCGGGGAGCTGTTTTTT. Full variable domain (rest looked up from reference TRBV19 and TRBJ2-2): DGGITQSPKYLFRKEGQNVTLSCEQNLNHDAMYWYRQDPGQGLRLIYYSQIVNDFQKGDIAEGYSVSREKKESFPLTVTSAQKNPTAFYLCASNPGEGTGELFFGEGSRLTVL.

The chain joins TRBV25-1 to TRBJ1-2; 8 nucleotides line up with TRBD1. CDR1 and CDR2 (germline): MGHDK, SYGVNS. V was pared by 6 bases and J by 3 bases, with 15 bases of the junction left unmatched. This CDR3 has 17 amino acids. CDR3 DNA: TGTGCCAGCAGCCCCCTCAGTGGGTCAGGGGGCGACTATGGCTACACCTTC. Protein product: CASSPLSGSGGDYGYTF.

This clone was counted a few times. J is TRBJ1-2 and V is TRBV5-8; tentative D call: TRBD1 (6 bases). V was trimmed by 4 bases and J by 2 bases, leaving 18 bases between them. CDR3 length equals 16 residues. Germline V gives CDR1 SGHTS, CDR2 YDEGEE. Here the CDR3 reads CASSPTSTTGNYGYTF. The CDR3, as DNA: TGTGCCAGCAGCCCCACCTCTACTACAGGGAACTATGGCTACACCTTC.

The rearrangement links TRBV7-9 to TRBJ2-2; 12 nucleotides align to TRBD1. The CDR3 covers 18 residues. From germline, CDR1 is SEHNR and CDR2 FQNEAQ (reference sequence). V shed 6 bases, J shed 3 bases, and the junction held 11 bases outside the gene matches. The CDR3 DNA reads as TGTGCCAGCAGGGGCCGGGACAGGGGGCGCAGGGACACCGGGGAGCTGTTTTTT. This encodes CASRGRDRGRRDTGELFF.

The chain joins TRBV30 to TRBJ2-7, with 8 bases lining up with TRBD1. After removal of 7 bases from V and 5 bases from J, the junction contained 10 bases not matched to a gene. CDR1 is GTSNPN and CDR2 is SVGIG in the germline V gene (reference sequence). The CDR3 is made up of 13 amino acids. The CDR3 coding sequence is TGTGCCTTAGGACAGGGCCGATTAAACGAGCAGTACTTC. Protein sequence: CALGQGRLNEQYF.

This rearrangement joins TRBV5-1 to TRBJ1-3, with D hard to call. Per the germline V gene, CDR1 is SGHRS and CDR2 is YFSETQ. V gave up 0 bases and J gave up 0 bases, with 7 bases separating them. The CDR3 is made up of 15 amino acids. CDR3 amino acids: CASSLGSSSGNTIYF. CDR3 in DNA: TGCGCCAGCAGCTTGGGCTCGAGCTCTGGAAACACCATATATTTT.

The chain has TRBV9 and TRBJ2-3; possible D gene TRBD2, 6 bases. Germline V lookup: CDR1 SGDLS, CDR2 YYNGEE. The CDR3 spans 15 residues. Trimming took 0 bases from V and 0 from J, leaving 8 bases between them. CDR3 sequence: CASSVVGGSTDTQYF. Written as DNA, the CDR3 is TGTGCCAGCAGCGTAGTGGGGGGAAGCACAGATACGCAGTATTTT.

The chain links TRBV27 to TRBJ2-2; 8 bases map to TRBD2. The germline V gene encodes CDR1 MNHEY and CDR2 SMNVEV (reference sequence). Trimming removed 6 bases from V and 7 bases from J; junction bases left unmatched: 4. The CDR3 totals 13 residues. As DNA, the CDR3 is TGTGCCAGCAGCCGCCGGGGGGGCGGGGAGCTGTTTTTT. Translation gives CASSRRGGGELFF.

This clone occurred a few times. This chain joins TRBV29-1 and TRBJ1-1; 7 bases match TRBD1. Losses at the gene ends were 7 bases for V and 7 bases for J; bases not matched to a gene: 9. Germline CDR1 SQVTM, CDR2 ANQGSEA. The CDR3 loop spans 12 amino acids. DNA of the CDR3: TGCAGCGCGTTCCAGGGGGGCCTTGAAGCTTTCTTT. It yields the protein CSAFQGGLEAFF.

The V and J genes are TRBV4-1 and TRBJ1-4; the match to TRBD1 covers 7 bases. Per germline, CDR1 MGHRA and CDR2 YSYEKL. This CDR3 comprises 17 residues. The J segment lost 4 bases and the V segment lost 4 bases, leaving 12 bases of the junction unmatched. CDR3 protein: CASSPVTGRYGNEKLFF. Here the CDR3 DNA reads TGCGCCAGCAGCCCAGTGACAGGGAGGTATGGTAATGAAAAACTGTTTTTT.

The rearrangement links TRBV5-6 to TRBJ2-7, with a weak D call TRBD1 (6 bases). Germline CDR1 and CDR2: SGHDT and YYEEEE. Trimming took off 4 bases at V and 2 bases at J, with 10 bases between the two ends. The CDR3 loop spans 13 amino acids. CDR3 loop: CASSRGQTYEQYF. CDR3 coding DNA: TGTGCCAGCAGCCGCGGACAGACCTACGAGCAGTACTTC. Full variable domain (remainder filled in from reference TRBV5-6 and TRBJ2-7): DAGVTQSPTHLIKTRGQQVTLRCSPKSGHDTVSWYQQALGQGPQFIFQYYEEEERQRGNFPDRFSGHQFPNYSSELNVNALLLGDSALYLCASSRGQTYEQYFGPGTRLTVT.

V gene TRBV18 combines with J gene TRBJ1-5; TRBD1 is a possible D gene (5 bases). Germline V CDR1 and CDR2: KGHSH, LQKENI. This CDR3 region has 14 residues. V lost 5 bases, J lost 1 base, and 9 bases lay in between. The DNA of the CDR3 is TGTGCCAGCTCAGTTGACAGCAGCAATCAGCCCCAGCATTTT. Protein: CASSVDSSNQPQHF. The full variable domain, with the rest looked up from reference TRBV18 and TRBJ1-5, is NAGVMQNPRHLVRRRGQEARLRCSPMKGHSHVYWYRQLPEEGLKFMVYLQKENIIDESGMPKERFSAEFPKEGPSILRIQQVVRGDSAAYFCASSVDSSNQPQHFGDGTRLSIL.

This sequence joins TRBV27 and TRBJ2-7; 10 bases map to TRBD2. CDR3 length equals 16 residues. The germline V gene encodes CDR1 MNHEY and CDR2 SMNVEV (reference sequence). The ends lost 5 bases at V and 2 bases at J; junction bases unmatched: 9. The CDR3 nucleotides read TGTGCCAGCAGTACCCTAGCGGGGGTAACGCCCTACGAGCAGTACTTC. Protein product: CASSTLAGVTPYEQYF.